Each of the 2 T cell receptor beta chains below was sequenced from the same sample in a study of regulatory T cells in long-lasting Graves disease. Time point here: newly diagnosed GD, antithyroid drugs for less than 3 months. Extracted PBMC RNA gave rise to the TCR library. Library construction for TCR beta used iRepertoire HTBI primers and Arm-PCR of CDR3 regions. Using its own MiXCR run on the multiplex PCR reads, TCRdb lists one record per CDR3 protein. Found here are 550,000 to 650,000 distinct CDR3 sequences, 15% to 20% of them singletons; the top ten hold around 12%. The same data also contributed to another study, on T cells in Graves' hyperthyroidism and ophthalmopathy.

The sample in question was peripheral blood mononuclear cells (PBMCs), obtained at new diagnosis, from a patient treated with antithyroid drugs. The source of these receptors is a man between 18 and 29 years old with Graves disease.

The chain is built from TRBV20-1 and TRBJ1-2; D remains unclear. The CDR3 spans 15 residues. V was shortened by 3 bases and J by 4 bases, with 18 bases between the two germline ends. The germline CDR1 and CDR2 sequences are DFQATT and SNEGSKA (reference sequence). Here the CDR3 DNA reads TGCAGTGCTAGTTCATCCAGTGCAGACACCTATGGCTACACCTTC. Its protein is CSASSSSADTYGYTF.

This clonotype was counted ten times or more. The rearrangement joins TRBV7-2 to TRBJ1-2; 8 bases are shared with TRBD1. V was pared by 4 bases and J by 8 bases, with 6 bases of the junction left unmatched. Germline-derived CDR1 and CDR2 are SGHTA and FQGNSA. CDR3 length: 13 residues. CDR3 in amino acids: CASSSQGEDGYTF. The CDR3 nucleotides are TGTGCCAGCAGCTCACAGGGGGAGGACGGCTACACCTTC.